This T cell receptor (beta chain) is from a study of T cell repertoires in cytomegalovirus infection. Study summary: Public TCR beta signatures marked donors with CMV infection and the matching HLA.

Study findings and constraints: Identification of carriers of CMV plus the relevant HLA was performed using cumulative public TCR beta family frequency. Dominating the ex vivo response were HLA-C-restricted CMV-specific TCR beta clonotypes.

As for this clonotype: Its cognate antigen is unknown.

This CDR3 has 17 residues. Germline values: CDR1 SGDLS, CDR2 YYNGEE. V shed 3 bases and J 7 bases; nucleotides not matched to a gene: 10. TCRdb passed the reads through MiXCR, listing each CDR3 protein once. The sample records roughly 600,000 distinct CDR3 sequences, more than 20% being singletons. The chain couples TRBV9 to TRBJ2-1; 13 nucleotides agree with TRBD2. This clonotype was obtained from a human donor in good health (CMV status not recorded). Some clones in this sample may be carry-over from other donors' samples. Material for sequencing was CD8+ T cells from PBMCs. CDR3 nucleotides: TGTGCCAGCAGCGCGCGACTAGCGGGGGGCAGTATGAATGAGCAGTTCTTC. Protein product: CASSARLAGGSMNEQFF.